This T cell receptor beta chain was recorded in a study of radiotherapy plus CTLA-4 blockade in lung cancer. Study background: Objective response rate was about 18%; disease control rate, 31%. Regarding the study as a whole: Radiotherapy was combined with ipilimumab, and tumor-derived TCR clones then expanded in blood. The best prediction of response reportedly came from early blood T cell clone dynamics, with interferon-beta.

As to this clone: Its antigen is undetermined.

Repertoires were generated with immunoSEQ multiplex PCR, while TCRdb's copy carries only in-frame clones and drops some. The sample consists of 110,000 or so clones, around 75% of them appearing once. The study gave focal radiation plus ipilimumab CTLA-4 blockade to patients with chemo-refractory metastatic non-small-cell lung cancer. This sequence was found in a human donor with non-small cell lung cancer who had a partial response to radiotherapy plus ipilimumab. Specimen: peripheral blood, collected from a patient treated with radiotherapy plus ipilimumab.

CDR3 in amino acids: CASSPGQEHGYTF. The CDR3 DNA reads as TGTGCCAGCTCACCCGGACAGGAACATGGCTACACCTTC. V usage is TRBV18 and J usage is TRBJ1-2; 7 bases align to TRBD1. Germline values: CDR1 KGHSH, CDR2 LQKENI. CDR3 size: 13 residues. V shed 3 bases, J shed 6 bases, and the junction held 4 bases outside the gene matches.